This is a list of T cell receptor beta chains from one sample in a study of blood T cell repertoires in COVID-19. Sequencing used immunoSEQ multiplex PCR; TCRdb keeps in-frame clones, though not all of them. The table shows a few hundred thousand clones, with around 83% occurring only once. Sequenced: PBMCs or T cells enriched from blood (not recorded which). All receptors come from a woman between 50 and 59 years old who had been exposed to COVID-19. The CDR3 runs from the conserved cysteine through the conserved F or W. Fields, in order: V gene, J gene, D gene, clone size, CDR3 DNA, CDR3 protein. A D gene is named only where the DNA matches it firmly. Not all rows give a size; the values are once, few, many and, for expanded clones, a class.

V gene: TRBV3-1/TRBV3-2
J gene: TRBJ2-5
D gene: NA
clone size: NA
CDR3 DNA: TGTGCCAGCGGGGCCTGGGGGGATCTGGAGACCCAGTACTTC
CDR3 protein: CASGAWGDLETQYF

V gene: TRBV27
J gene: TRBJ1-6
D gene: TRBD1
clone size: NA
CDR3 DNA: TGTGCCAGCAGTTTCCGGACAGGGGATTCACCCCTCCACTTT
CDR3 protein: CASSFRTGDSPLHF

V gene: TRBV6-1
J gene: TRBJ1-1
D gene: NA
clone size: NA
CDR3 DNA: TGTGCCAGCAGTGAATCCCGAGGGCCTTTTGGAGCTTTCTTT
CDR3 protein: CASSESRGPFGAFF

V gene: TRBV9
J gene: TRBJ2-1
D gene: NA
clone size: few
CDR3 DNA: TGTGCCAGCAGCCCCCTGAGGGTCTCCAATGAGCAGTTCTTC
CDR3 protein: CASSPLRVSNEQFF

V gene: TRBV19
J gene: TRBJ2-7
D gene: TRBD2
clone size: NA
CDR3 DNA: TGTGCCAGTAGTATTGGGCGGGGGGGCTCCTACGAGCAGTACTTC
CDR3 protein: CASSIGRGGSYEQYF

V gene: TRBV5-5
J gene: TRBJ2-5
D gene: NA
clone size: NA
CDR3 DNA: TGTGCCAGCAGCCCGATGGGGGGAAAACAAGAGACCCAGTACTTC
CDR3 protein: CASSPMGGKQETQYF

V gene: TRBV6-2/TRBV6-3
J gene: TRBJ2-7
D gene: TRBD1
clone size: NA
CDR3 DNA: TGTGCCAGCAGTACCGGGACAGGGCTATACTACGAGCAGTACTTC
CDR3 protein: CASSTGTGLYYEQYF

V gene: TRBV6-6
J gene: TRBJ2-3
D gene: TRBD1
clone size: NA
CDR3 DNA: TGTGCCAGCAGCCACCGGGACAGGGTTACAGATACGCAGTATTTT
CDR3 protein: CASSHRDRVTDTQYF

V gene: TRBV7-2
J gene: TRBJ2-7
D gene: NA
clone size: few
CDR3 DNA: TGTGCCAGCAGCTTGAGTACCTACGAGCAGTACTTC
CDR3 protein: CASSLSTYEQYF

V gene: TRBV13
J gene: TRBJ2-1
D gene: NA
clone size: NA
CDR3 DNA: TGTGCCAGCAGCCTAGGTACGGGTGAGCAGTTCTTC
CDR3 protein: CASSLGTGEQFF

V gene: TRBV27
J gene: TRBJ1-2
D gene: NA
clone size: NA
CDR3 DNA: TGTGCCAGCAGTTACAGACAGGCCTCCATTCACACCTTC
CDR3 protein: CASSYRQASIHTF

V gene: TRBV18
J gene: TRBJ2-5
D gene: TRBD1
clone size: NA
CDR3 DNA: TGTGCCAGCTCACCACCGGGACAGGGGGAGACCCAGTACTTC
CDR3 protein: CASSPPGQGETQYF

V gene: TRBV5-4
J gene: TRBJ2-3
D gene: TRBD2
clone size: NA
CDR3 DNA: TGTGCCAGCAGCTTGTCTCGGGGGGGCAGGGATACGCAGTATTTT
CDR3 protein: CASSLSRGGRDTQYF

V gene: TRBV2
J gene: TRBJ2-5
D gene: TRBD2
clone size: NA
CDR3 DNA: TGTGCCAGCAGCGGACTAGCGGGGAATGGAGAGACCCAGTACTTC
CDR3 protein: CASSGLAGNGETQYF

V gene: TRBV28
J gene: TRBJ1-1
D gene: NA
clone size: NA
CDR3 DNA: TGTGCCAGCAGTTTAAGGCAGGGGAACACTGAAGCTTTCTTT
CDR3 protein: CASSLRQGNTEAFF

V gene: TRBV5-4
J gene: TRBJ2-1
D gene: NA
clone size: NA
CDR3 DNA: TGTGCCAGCAGCCCTTTAGTGATAAGCAATGAGCAGTTCTTC
CDR3 protein: CASSPLVISNEQFF

V gene: TRBV18
J gene: TRBJ2-3
D gene: TRBD2
clone size: once
CDR3 DNA: TGTGCCAGCTCTTCCGAGCGGGGGTACACAGATACGCAGTATTTT
CDR3 protein: CASSSERGYTDTQYF

V gene: TRBV28
J gene: TRBJ1-4
D gene: TRBD1
clone size: NA
CDR3 DNA: TGTGCCAGCAGAGCGGGAGGGGGCCCTGCAAAACTGTTTTTT
CDR3 protein: CASRAGGGPAKLFF

V gene: TRBV24-1
J gene: TRBJ1-5
D gene: NA
clone size: once
CDR3 DNA: TGTGCCACAGCCGGGTATAGCAATCAGCCCCAGCATTTT
CDR3 protein: CATAGYSNQPQHF

V gene: TRBV3-1/TRBV3-2
J gene: TRBJ2-6
D gene: NA
clone size: NA
CDR3 DNA: TGTGCCAGCAGCCAATCCCACTCTGGGGCCAACGTCCTGACTTTC
CDR3 protein: CASSQSHSGANVLTF

V gene: TRBV19
J gene: TRBJ1-1
D gene: NA
clone size: NA
CDR3 DNA: TGTGCCAGTGGGCAGGTAGGGAACACTGAAGCTTTCTTT
CDR3 protein: CASGQVGNTEAFF